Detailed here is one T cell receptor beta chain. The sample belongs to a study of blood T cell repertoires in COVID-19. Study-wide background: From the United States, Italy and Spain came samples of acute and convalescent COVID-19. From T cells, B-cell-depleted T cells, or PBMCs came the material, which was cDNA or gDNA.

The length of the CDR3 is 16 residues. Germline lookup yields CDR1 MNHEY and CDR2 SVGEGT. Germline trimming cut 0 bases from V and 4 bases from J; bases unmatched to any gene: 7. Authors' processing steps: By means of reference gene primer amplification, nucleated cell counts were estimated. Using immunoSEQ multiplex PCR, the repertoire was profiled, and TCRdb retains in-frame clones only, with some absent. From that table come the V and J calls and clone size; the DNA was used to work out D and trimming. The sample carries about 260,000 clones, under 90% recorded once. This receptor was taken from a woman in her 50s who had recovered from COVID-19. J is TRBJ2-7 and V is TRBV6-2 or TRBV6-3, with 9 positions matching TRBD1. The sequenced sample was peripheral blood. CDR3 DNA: TGTGCCAGCAGTTACTCGAGTACAGGGGGCATTTACGAGCAGTACTTC. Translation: CASSYSSTGGIYEQYF.